The clone carrying this TCR beta chain was counted many times. V was trimmed by 6 bases and J by 2 bases, leaving 12 bases between them. The CDR3 is 14 residues long. In germline, CDR1 is MNHNS, CDR2 SASEGT. The data derive from a study of regulatory T cells in long-lasting Graves disease. The time point denotes: newly diagnosed GD, antithyroid drugs for less than 3 months. The authors made the TCR library using RNA they extracted from PBMCs. CDR3 regions were amplified by Arm-PCR using iRepertoire HTBI primers to build TCR beta libraries. MiXCR was run by TCRdb on the multiplex PCR reads, yielding one entry per CDR3 protein. The table shows a few hundred thousand distinct CDR3 sequences, with roughly 14% occurring only once. The same sample was also used in a study of T cells in Graves' hyperthyroidism and ophthalmopathy.

The sequence derives from a man younger than 45 with Graves disease. Material: peripheral blood mononuclear cells (PBMCs), obtained at new diagnosis, from a patient treated with antithyroid drugs. The chain uses TRBV6-1 and TRBJ2-3; D may be TRBD2 (6 bases). As DNA, the CDR3 is TGTGCCAGCAGCATTAGCGGTTACACAGATACGCAGTATTTT. Translating it yields CASSISGYTDTQYF.